Listed below are T cell receptor beta chains from one sample, sequenced in a study of control samples from healthy donors and cancer patients. Only in-frame clones appear in the TCRdb table, and some are missing; sequencing was by immunoSEQ multiplex PCR. The sample lists roughly 100,000 clones; roughly 89% were seen once. Material: blood. These receptors were collected from a human donor in good health. The donor label of this sample is uncertain. Each CDR3 is given with its conserved first and last residue. A D gene is named only where the DNA matches it firmly. Part of the rows lack a size; the others show once, few, many or a class for expanded clones.

>17|TRBJ1-4|-|TRBV28|-
TGTGCCAGCAGTTTCGGCCGGGGGGCGTCCCTAAATGAAAAACTGTTTTTT
CASSFGRGASLNEKLFF
>17|TRBJ1-2|-|TRBV5-1|TRBD1
TGCGCCAGCAGCTTGACGGACAGGGAGCCAACTAACTATGGCTACACCTTC
CASSLTDREPTNYGYTF
>14|TRBJ1-4|-|TRBV5-1|-
TGCGCCAGCAGCTTGGTGGCTGATAATGAAAAACTGTTTTTT
CASSLVADNEKLFF
>14|TRBJ2-5|-|TRBV5-1|-
TGCGCCAGCAGATATCAGGGAATGGAAGAGACCCAGTACTTC
CASRYQGMEETQYF
>15|TRBJ2-1|-|TRBV13|-
TGTGCCAGCAGCGCCGTCCCCTTGCGACCATATGAGCAGTTCTTC
CASSAVPLRPYEQFF
>14|TRBJ1-2|-|TRBV6-5|TRBD1
TGTGCCAGCAGGCCCGGGACAGGTCCCTATGGCTACACCTTC
CASRPGTGPYGYTF
>14|TRBJ2-1|once|TRBV20-1|TRBD2
TGCAGTGCTAGTAGGACTAGCGGGGGGCATGAGCAGTTCTTC
CSASRTSGGHEQFF
>13|TRBJ2-1|-|TRBV14|TRBD1
TGTGCCAGCAGCCAAACTCGACAGGGACGATGGGTCTTC
CASSQTRQGRWVF
>14|TRBJ1-1|-|TRBV12-5|-
TGTGCTAGTCTTCGGGATATTTTAGGCACTGAAGCTTTCTTT
CASLRDILGTEAFF
>13|TRBJ1-5|-|TRBV6-5|-
TGTGCCAGCATGAAGGATAGCAATCAGCCCCAGCATTTT
CASMKDSNQPQHF
>14|TRBJ1-1|-|TRBV5-4|-
TGTGCCAGCAGCTTGGGGTCGGGGAACACTGAAGCTTTCTTT
CASSLGSGNTEAFF
>15|TRBJ2-2|-|TRBV3-1/TRBV3-2|-
TGTGCCAGCAGCCAAGTGGGGGGCCGAGTCGGGGAGCTGTTTTTT
CASSQVGGRVGELFF
>12|TRBJ1-1|-|TRBV19|TRBD1
TGTGCCAGTAGTCCCCGGACAGGGGAAGCTTTCTTT
CASSPRTGEAFF
>15|TRBJ2-1|-|TRBV7-6|-
TGTGCCAGCAGCTTAATCCAGGGTGCCTACAATGAGCAGTTCTTC
CASSLIQGAYNEQFF
>16|TRBJ2-3|-|TRBV7-9|-
TGTGCCAGCAGCTCCCTAAGACAGGCCCCCACAGATACGCAGTATTTT
CASSSLRQAPTDTQYF
>13|TRBJ1-1|-|TRBV2|-
TGTGCCAGCAGTGTCCATGGGGGGTCTGAAGCTTTCTTT
CASSVHGGSEAFF
>13|TRBJ1-2|-|TRBV6-4|-
TGTGCCAGCAGTAAAGGGCTCGGCTATGGCTACACCTTC
CASSKGLGYGYTF
>20|TRBJ2-5|-|TRBV6-2/TRBV6-3|-
TGTGCCAGCAGTCAACACTTCCAGACAGGCCTAACCCCCATTCAAGAGACCCAGTACTTC
CASSQHFQTGLTPIQETQYF
>15|TRBJ1-2|-|TRBV5-1|-
TGCGCCAGCAGTTCATCGGGGGGAGGGCGGACAGGCTACACCTTC
CASSSSGGGRTGYTF
>18|TRBJ1-4|-|TRBV2|TRBD1
TGTGCCAGCAGTGAAGCACCAGGGGGCGAAGCAACTAATGAAAAACTGTTTTTT
CASSEAPGGEATNEKLFF
>14|TRBJ2-7|-|TRBV6-1|-
TGTGCCAGCAGTGATCTGGTTTCGACCTACGAGCAGTACTTC
CASSDLVSTYEQYF
>13|TRBJ2-5|-|TRBV12-5|TRBD2
TGTGCTAGTGGCTTACTAGCGCCGGGGACCCAGTACTTC
CASGLLAPGTQYF
>15|TRBJ1-2|-|TRBV19|-
TGTGCCAGTAGTAAAATGGACAGTGGGCCCTATGGCTACACCTTC
CASSKMDSGPYGYTF
>15|TRBJ2-1|-|TRBV5-6|TRBD2
TGTGCCAGCAGCATCACAGCGGGGGGGCGAGATGAGCAGTTCTTC
CASSITAGGRDEQFF
>14|TRBJ1-5|-|TRBV2|-
TGTGCCAGCAGTGTCCTGGGGTTAGATCAGCCCCAGCATTTT
CASSVLGLDQPQHF
>16|TRBJ2-1|-|TRBV24-1|-
TGTGCCACCAGTGATTTCAGGGCGGACTCCTACAATGAGCAGTTCTTC
CATSDFRADSYNEQFF
>17|TRBJ1-3|-|TRBV25-1|-
TGTGCCAGCAGTTCTGTTACGGGAGCGTTCTCTGGAAACACCATATATTTT
CASSSVTGAFSGNTIYF
>17|TRBJ2-2|-|TRBV5-6|-
TGTGCCAGCAGCCCGGGACGGACCATTTTAAACACCGGGGAGCTGTTTTTT
CASSPGRTILNTGELFF
>13|TRBJ1-1|once|TRBV7-9|-
TGTGCCAGCAGCCCGGGACAGAACACTGAAGCTTTCTTT
CASSPGQNTEAFF
>14|TRBJ1-3|-|TRBV9|-
TGTGCCAGCAGCCCCGACAGCGTCAGAAACACCATATATTTT
CASSPDSVRNTIYF
>17|TRBJ2-2|-|TRBV7-9|-
TGTGCCAGCAGCTTGCCCCCGGGACTTGGGGACACCGGGGAGCTGTTTTTT
CASSLPPGLGDTGELFF
>14|TRBJ2-2|once|TRBV7-2|-
TGTGCCAGCAGCCGGGACGGGAACACCGGGGAGCTGTTTTTT
CASSRDGNTGELFF
>16|TRBJ1-6|once|TRBV7-9|TRBD1
TGTGCCAGCAGCTTAGGACAGGGGGCGAGTCGATCACCCCTCCACTTT
CASSLGQGASRSPLHF
>14|TRBJ1-1|-|TRBV10-2|-
TGCGCCAGCAGTGAGATTGGGGGGAACACTGAAGCTTTCTTT
CASSEIGGNTEAFF
>16|TRBJ1-3|-|TRBV3-1/TRBV3-2|-
TGTGCCAGCAGCCTTCGTACAGCCAGCTCTGGAAACACCATATATTTT
CASSLRTASSGNTIYF
>12|TRBJ1-1|-|TRBV3-1/TRBV3-2|TRBD1
TGTGCCAGCAGCCAGGGGACAGGGGAAGCTTTCTTT
CASSQGTGEAFF
>15|TRBJ2-2|-|TRBV30|-
TGTGCCTGGCTCACTCCCCACGGGAACACCGGGGAGCTGTTTTTT
CAWLTPHGNTGELFF
>16|TRBJ2-1|-|TRBV5-1|TRBD2
TGCGCCAGCAGCCCCGGGACTAGCGGGGGGATAGGTGAGCAGTTCTTC
CASSPGTSGGIGEQFF
>14|TRBJ1-5|-|TRBV24-1|-
TGTGCCACCAGTGCCCAGGAAAGCAATCAGCCCCAGCATTTT
CATSAQESNQPQHF
>15|TRBJ2-1|-|TRBV18|-
TGTGCCAGCTCACCTAGTGTGCTTCCGGGACGATGGCAGTTCTTC
CASSPSVLPGRWQFF
>16|TRBJ1-5|-|TRBV28|-
TGTGCCAGCAGGATCTCCAGAAGTGGAGGCAATCAGCCCCAGCATTTT
CASRISRSGGNQPQHF
>16|TRBJ2-2|-|TRBV5-8|TRBD2
TGTGCCAGCAGCTTGGTAGCGGGGGGAAACACCGGGGAGCTGTTTTTT
CASSLVAGGNTGELFF
>14|TRBJ2-7|-|TRBV28|-
TGTGCCAGCAGTTTACAAGGGAACTCCTACGAGCAGTACTTC
CASSLQGNSYEQYF
>16|TRBJ1-2|once|TRBV7-8|TRBD1
TGTGCCAGCAGCTCCCCGGGACAGGAGATTTCTCGCGGCTACACCTTC
CASSSPGQEISRGYTF
>15|TRBJ1-2|-|TRBV14|-
TGTGCCAGCAGCCTTTCGACAGAAATCGTCTATGGCTACACCTTC
CASSLSTEIVYGYTF
>15|TRBJ1-6|-|TRBV3-1/TRBV3-2|-
TGTGCCAGCAGCCAAGAAGGTTCCTATAATCCACCCCTCCACTTT
CASSQEGSYNPPLHF
>14|TRBJ1-2|once|TRBV9|-
TGTGCCAGCAGCGTAGGATGGGGTAACTATGGCTACACCTTC
CASSVGWGNYGYTF
>13|TRBJ2-4|-|TRBV25-1|-
TGTGCCACCGAGGATAGACACGGGGACATTCAGTACTTC
CATEDRHGDIQYF
>14|TRBJ2-3|-|TRBV5-1|-
TGCGCCAGCAGCTTGGAAGCAGCTACAGATACGCAGTATTTT
CASSLEAATDTQYF
>15|TRBJ2-7|-|TRBV3-1/TRBV3-2|-
TGTGCCAGCAGCCAATTCGGTAGATTTAACTACGAGCAGTACTTC
CASSQFGRFNYEQYF
>13|TRBJ1-2|-|TRBV6-5|-
TGTGCCAGCAGCCTCTCTTCCGTGGGCGGCTACACCTTC
CASSLSSVGGYTF
>15|TRBJ1-1|-|TRBV5-1|TRBD1
TGCGCCAGCAGCTTGGATGCAGGGGGGGACACTGAAGCTTTCTTT
CASSLDAGGDTEAFF
>14|TRBJ1-3|-|TRBV9|-
TGTGCCAGCAGCGCCTTCAGTTCTGGAAACACCATATATTTT
CASSAFSSGNTIYF
>14|TRBJ2-3|-|TRBV5-4|-
TGTGCCAGCAGCATCCGTCTGAGCACAGATACGCAGTATTTT
CASSIRLSTDTQYF
>10|TRBJ2-5|-|TRBV20-1|-
TGCAGTGCTAGTACTGAGACCCAGTACTTC
CSASTETQYF
>12|TRBJ1-6|-|TRBV12-3/TRBV12-4|-
TGTGCCAGCACGCGGTTGAATTCACCCCTCCACTTT
CASTRLNSPLHF
>13|TRBJ2-7|-|TRBV29-1|-
TGCAGCGTTGCTACGGGGACCCCTTGGGAGCAGTACTTC
CSVATGTPWEQYF
>15|TRBJ2-7|-|TRBV7-2|TRBD2
TGTGCCAGCAGCTTAGGCGGGGGGCCCAGTTGGGAGCAGTACTTC
CASSLGGGPSWEQYF
>16|TRBJ1-2|-|TRBV6-1|-
TGTGCCAGCAGTGATACCTCGGACGGAATGGTCTATGGCTACACCTTC
CASSDTSDGMVYGYTF